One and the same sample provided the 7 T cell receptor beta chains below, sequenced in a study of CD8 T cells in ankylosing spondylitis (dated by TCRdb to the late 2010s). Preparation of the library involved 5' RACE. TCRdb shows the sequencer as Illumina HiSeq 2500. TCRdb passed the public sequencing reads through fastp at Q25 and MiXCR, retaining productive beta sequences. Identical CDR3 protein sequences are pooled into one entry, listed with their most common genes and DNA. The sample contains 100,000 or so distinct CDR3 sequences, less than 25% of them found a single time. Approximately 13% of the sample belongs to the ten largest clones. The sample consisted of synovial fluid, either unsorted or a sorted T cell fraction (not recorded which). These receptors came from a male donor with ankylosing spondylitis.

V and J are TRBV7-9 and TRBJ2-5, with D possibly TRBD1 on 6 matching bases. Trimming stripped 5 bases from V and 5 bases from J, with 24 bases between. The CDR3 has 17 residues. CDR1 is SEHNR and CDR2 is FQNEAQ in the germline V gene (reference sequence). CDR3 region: CASSPAQGSVLRETQYF. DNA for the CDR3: TGTGCCAGCAGCCCCGCCCAGGGGTCAGTTCTGAGGGAGACCCAGTACTTC.

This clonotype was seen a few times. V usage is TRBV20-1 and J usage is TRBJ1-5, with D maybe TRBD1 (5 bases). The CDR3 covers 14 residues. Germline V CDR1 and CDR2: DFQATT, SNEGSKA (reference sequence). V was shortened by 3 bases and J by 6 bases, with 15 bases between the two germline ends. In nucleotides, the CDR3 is TGCAGTGCTAGTGATGGGGCGCGGGGTCAGCCCCAGCATTTT. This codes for CSASDGARGQPQHF.

The CDR3 spells CASSDSMAGEFHEQFF. CDR3 in DNA: TGTGCCAGCAGTGACTCCATGGCGGGAGAGTTCCATGAGCAGTTCTTC. The chain joins TRBV6-4 to TRBJ2-1; 7 bases agree with TRBD2. The J segment lost 8 bases and the V segment lost 0 bases, leaving 10 bases of the junction unmatched. Germline CDR1 is MRHNA and CDR2 is SNTAGT. The CDR3 covers 16 residues.

The CDR3 nucleotides read TGTGCCAGCAGCTTAGGCCGGGGGAGCTCCTACGAGCAGTACTTC. Protein: CASSLGRGSSYEQYF. The chain links TRBV13 to TRBJ2-7; perhaps TRBD2 as D (6 bases). This CDR3 is built from 15 residues. Germline V lookup: CDR1 PRHDT, CDR2 FYEKMQ (reference sequence). V lost 0 bases and J 0 bases, leaving 9 bases between the germline ends.

This chain's CDR3 is CASSFRGLVRFF. The CDR3, as DNA: TGTGCCAGCAGCTTCAGGGGGCTAGTCCGGTTCTTC. V usage is TRBV4-2 and J usage is TRBJ2-1, with 8 bases identical to TRBD1. V lost 5 bases to trimming and J lost 15 bases; unmatched junction nucleotides: 9. CDR1 and CDR2 from the germline V gene are LGHNA and YNFKEQ. The CDR3 extends over 12 amino acids.

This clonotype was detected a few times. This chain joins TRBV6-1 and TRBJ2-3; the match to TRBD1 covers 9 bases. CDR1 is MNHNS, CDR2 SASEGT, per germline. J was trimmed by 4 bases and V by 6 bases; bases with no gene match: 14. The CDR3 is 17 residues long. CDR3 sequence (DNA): TGTGCCAGCAGGAGAAACACGGGACAGGGTCTCGCAGATACGCAGTATTTT. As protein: CASRRNTGQGLADTQYF.

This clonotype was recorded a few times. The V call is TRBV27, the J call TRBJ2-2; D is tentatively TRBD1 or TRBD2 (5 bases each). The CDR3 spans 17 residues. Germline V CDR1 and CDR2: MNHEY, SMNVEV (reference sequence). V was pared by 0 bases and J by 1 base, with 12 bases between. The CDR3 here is CASSLSPWGRNTGELFF. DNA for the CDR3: TGTGCCAGCAGTTTATCGCCTTGGGGGAGGAACACCGGGGAGCTGTTTTTT.